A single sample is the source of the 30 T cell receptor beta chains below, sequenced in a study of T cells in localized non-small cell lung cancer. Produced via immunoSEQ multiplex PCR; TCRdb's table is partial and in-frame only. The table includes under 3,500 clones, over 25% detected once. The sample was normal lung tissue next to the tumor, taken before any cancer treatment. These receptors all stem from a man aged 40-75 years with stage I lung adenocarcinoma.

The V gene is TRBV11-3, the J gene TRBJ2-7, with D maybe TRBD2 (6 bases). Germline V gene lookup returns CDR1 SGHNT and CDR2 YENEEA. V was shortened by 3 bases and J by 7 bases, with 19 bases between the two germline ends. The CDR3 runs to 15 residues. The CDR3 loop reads CASSFYPNRREEQYV. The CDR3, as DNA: TGTGCCAGCAGCTTTTACCCCAACCGGAGGGAAGAGCAGTACGTC.

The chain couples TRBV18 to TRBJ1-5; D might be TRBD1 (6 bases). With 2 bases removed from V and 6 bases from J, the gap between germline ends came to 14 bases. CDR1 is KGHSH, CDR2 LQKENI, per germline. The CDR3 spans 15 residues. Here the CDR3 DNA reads TGTGCCAGCTCACCAGAAAGGGGGGAGGCTCAGCCCCAGCATTTT. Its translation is CASSPERGEAQPQHF.

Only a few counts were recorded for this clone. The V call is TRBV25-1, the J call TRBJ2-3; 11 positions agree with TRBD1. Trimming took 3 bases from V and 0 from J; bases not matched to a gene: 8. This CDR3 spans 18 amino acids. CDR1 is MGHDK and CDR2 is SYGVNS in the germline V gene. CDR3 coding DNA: TGTGCCAGCAGTGAGGGGACAGGGGGTTCGACTAGCACAGATACGCAGTATTTT. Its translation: CASSEGTGGSTSTDTQYF.

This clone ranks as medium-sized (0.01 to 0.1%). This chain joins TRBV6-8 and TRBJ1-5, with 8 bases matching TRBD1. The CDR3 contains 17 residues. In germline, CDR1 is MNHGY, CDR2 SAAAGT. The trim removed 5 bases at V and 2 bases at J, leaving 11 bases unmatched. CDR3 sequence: CASSREPTGGGNQPQHF. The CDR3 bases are TGTGCCAGCAGTCGGGAACCCACAGGGGGAGGCAATCAGCCCCAGCATTTT.

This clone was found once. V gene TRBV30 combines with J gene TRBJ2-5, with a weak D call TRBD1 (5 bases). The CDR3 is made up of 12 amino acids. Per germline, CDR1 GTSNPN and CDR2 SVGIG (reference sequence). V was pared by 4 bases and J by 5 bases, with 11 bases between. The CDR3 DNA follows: TGTGCCTGGACCGGACAAAGCGAGACCCAGTACTTC. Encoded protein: CAWTGQSETQYF.

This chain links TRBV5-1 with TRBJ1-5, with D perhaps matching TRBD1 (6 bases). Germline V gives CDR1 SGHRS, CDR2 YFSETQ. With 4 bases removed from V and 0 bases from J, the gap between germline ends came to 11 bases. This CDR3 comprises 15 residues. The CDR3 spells CASSPTGDSNQPQHF. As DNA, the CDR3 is TGCGCCAGCAGCCCGACAGGCGATAGCAATCAGCCCCAGCATTTT.

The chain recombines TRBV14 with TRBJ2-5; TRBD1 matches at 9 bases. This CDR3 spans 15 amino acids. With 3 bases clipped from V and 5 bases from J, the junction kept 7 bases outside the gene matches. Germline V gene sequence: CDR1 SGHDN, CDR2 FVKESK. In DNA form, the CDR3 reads TGTGCCAGCAGCCAGCGGGGGACAGGGAGTGAGACCCAGTACTTC. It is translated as CASSQRGTGSETQYF.

The CDR3 region is CSVTDSYNEQFF. CDR3 in DNA: TGCAGCGTTACGGACAGTTACAATGAGCAGTTCTTC. The chain recombines TRBV29-1 with TRBJ2-1; D perhaps matches TRBD1 (6 bases). The CDR3 contains 12 residues. The germline V and J ends were trimmed by 5 bases and 4 bases, with 9 bases remaining between them. Per the germline V gene, CDR1 is SQVTM and CDR2 is ANQGSEA.

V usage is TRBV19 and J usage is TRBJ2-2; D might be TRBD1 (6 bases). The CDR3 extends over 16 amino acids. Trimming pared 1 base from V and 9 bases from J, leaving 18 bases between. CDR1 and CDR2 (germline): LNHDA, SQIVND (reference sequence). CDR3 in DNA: TGTGCCAGTAGTATAGTCCCCGGGACACTGATAAGGGAGCTGTTTTTT. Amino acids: CASSIVPGTLIRELFF.

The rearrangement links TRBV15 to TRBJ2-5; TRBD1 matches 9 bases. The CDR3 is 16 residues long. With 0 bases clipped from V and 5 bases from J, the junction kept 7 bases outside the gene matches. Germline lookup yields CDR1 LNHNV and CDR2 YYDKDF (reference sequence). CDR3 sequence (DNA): TGTGCCACCAGCAGAGACTTGACAGGGGGGACGGAGACCCAGTACTTC. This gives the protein CATSRDLTGGTETQYF.

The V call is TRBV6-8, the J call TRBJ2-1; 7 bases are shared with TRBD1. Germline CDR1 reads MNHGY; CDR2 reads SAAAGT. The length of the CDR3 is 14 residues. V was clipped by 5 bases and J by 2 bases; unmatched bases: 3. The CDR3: CASSRGQTYNEQFF. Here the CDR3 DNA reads TGTGCCAGCAGTCGGGGACAGACCTACAATGAGCAGTTCTTC.

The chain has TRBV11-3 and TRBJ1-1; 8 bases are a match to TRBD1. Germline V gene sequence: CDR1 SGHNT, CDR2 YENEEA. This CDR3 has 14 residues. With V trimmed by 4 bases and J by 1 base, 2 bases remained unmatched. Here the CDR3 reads CASSSDRGNTEAFF. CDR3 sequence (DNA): TGTGCCAGCAGCTCAGACAGGGGGAACACTGAAGCTTTCTTT.

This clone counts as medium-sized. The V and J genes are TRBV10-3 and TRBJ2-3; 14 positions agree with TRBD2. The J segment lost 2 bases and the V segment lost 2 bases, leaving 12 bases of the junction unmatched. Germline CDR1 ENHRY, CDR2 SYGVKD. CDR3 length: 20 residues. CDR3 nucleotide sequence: TGTGCCATCAGTGAGCCGACTAGCGGGAGGGCCAAAGGGTACACAGATACGCAGTATTTT. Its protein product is CAISEPTSGRAKGYTDTQYF.

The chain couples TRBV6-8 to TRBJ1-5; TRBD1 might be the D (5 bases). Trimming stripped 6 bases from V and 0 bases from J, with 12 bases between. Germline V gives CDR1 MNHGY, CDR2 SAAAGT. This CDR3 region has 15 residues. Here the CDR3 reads CASRAGRDSNQPQHF. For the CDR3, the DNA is TGTGCCAGCAGGGCGGGCAGGGATAGCAATCAGCCCCAGCATTTT.

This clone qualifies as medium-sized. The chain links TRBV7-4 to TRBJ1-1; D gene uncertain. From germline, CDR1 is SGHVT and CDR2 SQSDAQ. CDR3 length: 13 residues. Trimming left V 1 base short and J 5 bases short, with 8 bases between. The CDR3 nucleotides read TGTGCCAGCAGCTTAGGGGTCGGAACTGAAGCTTTCTTT. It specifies CASSLGVGTEAFF. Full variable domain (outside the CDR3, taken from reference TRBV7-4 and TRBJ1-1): GAGVSQSPRYKVAKRGRDVALRCDSISGHVTLYWYRQTLGQGSEVLTYSQSDAQRDKSGRPSGRFSAERPERSVSTLKIQRTEQGDSAVYLCASSLGVGTEAFFGQGTRLTVV.

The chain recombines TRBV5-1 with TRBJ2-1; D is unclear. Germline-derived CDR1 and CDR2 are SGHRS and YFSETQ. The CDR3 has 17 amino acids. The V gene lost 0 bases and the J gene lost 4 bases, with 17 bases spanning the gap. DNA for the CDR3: TGCGCCAGCAGCTTGGGAGACTCCGACGCCGCTTACAATGAGCAGTTCTTC. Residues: CASSLGDSDAAYNEQFF.

CDR3 protein: CSVEPPGLMGDEQFF. The CDR3 DNA reads TGCAGCGTTGAGCCCCCGGGACTCATGGGCGATGAGCAGTTCTTC. J is TRBJ2-1 and V is TRBV29-1; possible D gene TRBD2, 6 bases. There are 15 residues in the CDR3. V was cut by 3 bases and J by 8 bases, with 20 bases left in between. Germline V lookup: CDR1 SQVTM, CDR2 ANQGSEA.

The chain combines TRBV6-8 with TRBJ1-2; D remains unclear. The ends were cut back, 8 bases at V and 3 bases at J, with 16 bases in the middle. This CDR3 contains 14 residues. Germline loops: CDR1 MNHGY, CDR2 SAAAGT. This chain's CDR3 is CASALEGRDYGYTF. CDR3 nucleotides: TGTGCCAGCGCCCTAGAGGGAAGGGACTATGGCTACACCTTC.

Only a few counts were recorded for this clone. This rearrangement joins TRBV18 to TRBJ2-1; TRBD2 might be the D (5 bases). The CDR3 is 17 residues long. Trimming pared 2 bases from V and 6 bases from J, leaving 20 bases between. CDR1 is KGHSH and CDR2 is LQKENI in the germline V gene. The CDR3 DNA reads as TGTGCCAGCTCACCAACCGAGGCGGGCCCCGGGTCCAATGAGCAGTTCTTC. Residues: CASSPTEAGPGSNEQFF.

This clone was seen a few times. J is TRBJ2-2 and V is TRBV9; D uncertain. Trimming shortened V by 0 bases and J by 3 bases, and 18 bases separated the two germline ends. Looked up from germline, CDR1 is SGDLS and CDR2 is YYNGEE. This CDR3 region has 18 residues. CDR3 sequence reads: CASSVEPHGSKYTGELFF. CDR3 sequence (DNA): TGTGCCAGCAGCGTAGAACCCCATGGATCTAAATACACCGGGGAGCTGTTTTTT.

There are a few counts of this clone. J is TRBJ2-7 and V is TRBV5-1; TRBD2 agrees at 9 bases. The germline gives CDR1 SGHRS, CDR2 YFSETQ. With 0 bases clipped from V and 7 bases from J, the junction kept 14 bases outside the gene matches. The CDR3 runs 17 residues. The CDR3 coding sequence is TGCGCCAGCAGCTTGGAGGTAGCGGGAGCATATACGGGAGAGCAGTACTTC. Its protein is CASSLEVAGAYTGEQYF.

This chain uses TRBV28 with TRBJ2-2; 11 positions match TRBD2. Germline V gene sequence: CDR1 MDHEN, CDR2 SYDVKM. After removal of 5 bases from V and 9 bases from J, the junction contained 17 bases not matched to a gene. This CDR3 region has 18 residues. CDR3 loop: CASSRTSGPLHVGRELFF. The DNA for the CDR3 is TGTGCCAGCAGTAGGACTAGCGGGCCCCTCCATGTGGGCCGGGAGCTGTTTTTT.

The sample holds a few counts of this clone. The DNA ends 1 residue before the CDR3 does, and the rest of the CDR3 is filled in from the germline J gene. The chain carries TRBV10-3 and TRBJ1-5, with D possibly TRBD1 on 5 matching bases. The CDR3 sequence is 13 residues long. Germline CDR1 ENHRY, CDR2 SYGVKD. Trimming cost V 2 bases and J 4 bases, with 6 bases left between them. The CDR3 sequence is CAISEDRNQPQHF. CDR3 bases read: TGTGCCATCAGTGAGGACAGAAATCAGCCCCAGCAT.

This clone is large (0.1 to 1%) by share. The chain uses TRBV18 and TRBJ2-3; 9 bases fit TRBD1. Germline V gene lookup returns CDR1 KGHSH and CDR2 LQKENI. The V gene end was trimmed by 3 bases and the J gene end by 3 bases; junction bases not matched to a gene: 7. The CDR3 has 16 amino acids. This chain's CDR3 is CASSPQAGTGTDTQYF. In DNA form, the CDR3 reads TGTGCCAGCTCACCCCAAGCCGGGACAGGGACAGATACGCAGTATTTT.

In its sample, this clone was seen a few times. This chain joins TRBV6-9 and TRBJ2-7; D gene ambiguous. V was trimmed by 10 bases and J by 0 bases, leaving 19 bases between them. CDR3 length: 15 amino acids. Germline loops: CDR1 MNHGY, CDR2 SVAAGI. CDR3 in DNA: TGTGCCATCGCCCCAACAGCGTCCACCTCCTACGAGCAGTACTTC. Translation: CAIAPTASTSYEQYF.

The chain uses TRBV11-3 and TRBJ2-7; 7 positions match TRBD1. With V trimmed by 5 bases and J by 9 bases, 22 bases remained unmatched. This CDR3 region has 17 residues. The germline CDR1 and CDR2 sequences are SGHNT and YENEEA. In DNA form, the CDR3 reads TGTGCCAGCAGCCCGAGGGGGACAGCTAGTATCCCTACGAGGCAGTACTTC. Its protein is CASSPRGTASIPTRQYF.

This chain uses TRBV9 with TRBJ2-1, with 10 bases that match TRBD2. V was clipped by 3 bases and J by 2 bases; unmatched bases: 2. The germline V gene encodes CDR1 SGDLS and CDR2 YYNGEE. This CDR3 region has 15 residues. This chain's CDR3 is CASSETSGAYNEQFF. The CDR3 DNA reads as TGTGCCAGCAGCGAAACTAGCGGGGCCTACAATGAGCAGTTCTTC.

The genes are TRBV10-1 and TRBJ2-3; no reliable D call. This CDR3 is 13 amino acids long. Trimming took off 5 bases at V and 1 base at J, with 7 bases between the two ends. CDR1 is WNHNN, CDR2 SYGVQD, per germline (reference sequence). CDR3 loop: CASSSRCTDTQYF. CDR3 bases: TGCGCCAGCAGTTCGCGATGCACAGATACGCAGTATTTT.

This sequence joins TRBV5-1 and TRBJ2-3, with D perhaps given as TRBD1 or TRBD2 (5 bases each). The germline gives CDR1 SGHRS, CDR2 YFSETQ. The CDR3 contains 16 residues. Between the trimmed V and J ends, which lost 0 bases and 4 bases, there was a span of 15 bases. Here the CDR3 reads CASSLAGGLGPDTQYF. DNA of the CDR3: TGCGCCAGCAGCTTGGCCGGCGGACTGGGACCAGATACGCAGTATTTT.

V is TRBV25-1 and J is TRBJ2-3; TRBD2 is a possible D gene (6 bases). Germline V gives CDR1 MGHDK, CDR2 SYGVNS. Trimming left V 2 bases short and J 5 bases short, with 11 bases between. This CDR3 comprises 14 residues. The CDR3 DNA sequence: TGTGCCAGCAGTGAAAGGCTGGAGGGAGATACGCAGTATTTT. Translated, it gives CASSERLEGDTQYF.